Listed here are 28 T cell receptor beta chains from one sample, sequenced in a study of T cells in Graves' hyperthyroidism and ophthalmopathy. Amplified TCR beta CDR3 regions came from RNA transcripts. HTBI primers drove first-round RT-PCR of the TCR CDR3. TCRdb passed the multiplex PCR reads through MiXCR, listing each CDR3 protein once. The table has about 720,000 distinct CDR3 sequences, roughly 20% seen once. Sample: blood. These TCRs come from a woman aged 45 to 65 with Graves' hyperthyroidism that later progressed to Graves' ophthalmopathy.

This clonotype was recorded many times. The CDR3 sequence: CASSQEFWVGTEAFF. The CDR3 nucleotides read TGTGCCAGCAGCCAAGAATTCTGGGTAGGCACTGAAGCTTTCTTT. The chain carries TRBV3-1 and TRBJ1-1; no definite D call. The CDR3 runs 15 residues. The germline gives CDR1 LGHDT, CDR2 YNNKEL (reference sequence). V was pared by 0 bases and J by 4 bases, with 12 bases between.

The gene calls are TRBV5-1 and TRBJ2-5; the D gene is possibly TRBD1 (6 bases). The germline V and J ends were trimmed by 1 base and 0 bases, with 13 bases remaining between them. The germline V gene encodes CDR1 SGHRS and CDR2 YFSETQ. This CDR3 has 16 residues. This CDR3 reads CASSLQGSRYQETQYF. CDR3 bases: TGCGCCAGCAGCTTGCAGGGGTCGCGTTACCAAGAGACCCAGTACTTC.

This clonotype was recorded a few times. The chain links TRBV3-1 to TRBJ2-1; TRBD1 matches 12 bases. CDR3 length equals 15 residues. The J segment lost 8 bases and the V segment lost 6 bases, leaving 8 bases of the junction unmatched. The germline gives CDR1 LGHDT, CDR2 YNNKEL (reference sequence). The CDR3 loop reads CASREGTGGLDEQFF. CDR3 in DNA: TGTGCCAGCAGGGAAGGGACAGGGGGCCTCGATGAGCAGTTCTTC.

This clonotype turned up a few times. This chain links TRBV7-8 with TRBJ2-5; the match to TRBD2 covers 10 bases. This CDR3 has 16 amino acids. Per the germline V gene, CDR1 is SGHVS and CDR2 is FQNEAQ. V dropped 1 base and J dropped 4; count of bases not matched to a gene: 6. The CDR3 nucleotides are TGTGCCAGCAGCTTAGGAGCGGGGGGGTTAGGAGAGACCCAGTACTTC. It is translated as CASSLGAGGLGETQYF.

This clonotype occurred many times. This chain uses TRBV5-1 with TRBJ1-5; D not certain. Deletions cut 0 bases from V and 5 bases from J, with 12 bases between. There are 15 residues in the CDR3. The V gene's germline CDR1 is SGHRS and CDR2 YFSETQ. The chain's CDR3 is CASSLDWAGDQPQHF. CDR3 nucleotide sequence: TGCGCCAGCAGCTTGGACTGGGCTGGGGATCAGCCCCAGCATTTT.

The chain has TRBV7-3 and TRBJ2-1, with D possibly matching TRBD1 (6 bases). The CDR3 consists of 13 residues. Germline assignment: CDR1 SGHTA and CDR2 FQGTGA. V dropped 5 bases and J dropped 15 bases, with 20 bases sitting between them. This chain's CDR3 is CASSPTAGTRGFF. Here the CDR3 DNA reads TGTGCCAGCAGCCCGACGGCCGGGACCAGGGGGTTCTTC.

This clonotype was seen ten or more times. The chain employs TRBV3-1 and TRBJ2-7; D may be TRBD2 (5 bases). V was shortened by 1 base and J by 0 bases, with 10 bases between the two germline ends. Germline CDR1 reads LGHDT; CDR2 reads YNNKEL (reference sequence). The CDR3 has 15 amino acids. CDR3 sequence: CASSQGPGSSYEQYF. CDR3 sequence (DNA): TGTGCCAGCAGCCAAGGCCCGGGGAGCTCCTACGAGCAGTACTTC.

This clonotype has a handful of counts. The junction does not match germline at one end; this may be a read error. The chain combines TRBV12-3 or TRBV12-4 with TRBJ2-1; D call uncertain. The CDR3 runs to 14 residues. The CDR3 DNA reads TGTGCCAGCATCCCGACCGGTACCTACAATGAGCGGTTCTTC. Its protein is CASIPTGTYNERFF.

There are a few counts of this clonotype. J is TRBJ2-1 and V is TRBV15; 8 bases match TRBD2. After removal of 5 bases from V and 3 bases from J, the junction contained 6 bases not matched to a gene. Germline CDR1 LNHNV, CDR2 YYDKDF (reference sequence). This CDR3 is 15 amino acids long. As DNA, the CDR3 is TGTGCCACCAGCGCCGAGCGGGGGAGCTACAATGAGCAGTTCTTC. Its protein product is CATSAERGSYNEQFF.

This clonotype was seen at least ten times. The chain combines TRBV3-1 with TRBJ2-1, with TRBD1 matching over 8 bases. Germline V gene lookup returns CDR1 LGHDT and CDR2 YNNKEL (reference sequence). Losses at the gene ends were 1 base for V and 12 bases for J; bases not matched to a gene: 8. The CDR3 sequence is 14 residues long. The CDR3 sequence: CASSQATGGVGQFF. The CDR3, as DNA: TGTGCCAGCAGCCAAGCCACAGGGGGTGTTGGGCAGTTCTTC.

This clonotype turned up a few times. The rearrangement links TRBV19 to TRBJ1-2; D is uncertain. Germline loops: CDR1 LNHDA, CDR2 SQIVND (reference sequence). The ends were cut back, 6 bases at V and 3 bases at J, with 17 bases in the middle. The CDR3 loop spans 15 amino acids. Written as DNA, the CDR3 is TGTGCCAGTAGAGTAACCCCGGCGGGCGACTATGGCTACACCTTC. It is translated as CASRVTPAGDYGYTF.

Here the CDR3 reads CASSFAATQETQYF. In nucleotides, the CDR3 is TGTGCCAGCAGCTTTGCGGCGACCCAAGAGACCCAGTACTTC. The chain carries TRBV5-4 and TRBJ2-5; D remains ambiguous. This CDR3 region has 14 residues. Germline loops: CDR1 SGHNT, CDR2 YYREEE (reference sequence). V gave up 2 bases and J gave up 1 base, with 9 bases separating them. Full variable domain (remainder filled in from reference TRBV5-4 and TRBJ2-5): ETGVTQSPTHLIKTRGQQVTLRCSSQSGHNTVSWYQQALGQGPQFIFQYYREEENGRGNFPPRFSGLQFPNYSSELNVNALELDDSALYLCASSFAATQETQYFGPGTRLLVL.

On this clonotype itself: A much larger clone lies a single base off, so this may be a read error. Likely a read error: the CDR3 ends without its conserved phenylalanine or tryptophan. The DNA for the CDR3 is TGTGCCAGCAGTTTGAGGAGACCAGCTACCTATGGCTACACCCTC. This sequence encodes CASSLRRPATYGYTL. This rearrangement joins TRBV27 to TRBJ1-2, with unresolved D. The V and J ends lost 3 bases and 4 bases respectively, with 15 bases between them. The germline gives CDR1 MNHEY, CDR2 SMNVEV (reference sequence). This CDR3 is built from 15 residues.

This clonotype was counted at least ten times. The chain employs TRBV10-1 and TRBJ1-1; unclear D gene. This CDR3 has 13 residues. Trimming cost V 7 bases and J 1 base, with 10 bases left between them. Germline V CDR1 and CDR2: WNHNN, SYGVQD (reference sequence). The CDR3 coding sequence is TGCGCCAGCATGAATAAGCCGAACACTGAAGCTTTCTTT. It is translated as CASMNKPNTEAFF.

This clonotype was seen a handful of times. The V and J genes are TRBV18 and TRBJ1-3; tentative D call: TRBD1 (6 bases). CDR1 KGHSH and CDR2 LQKENI come from the germline V gene. CDR3 length equals 16 residues. The V end was cut by 1 base, the J end by 4 bases, with 14 bases between. The chain's CDR3 is CASSPRIVQGGNTIYF. The CDR3 nucleotides are TGTGCCAGCTCACCACGTATTGTACAGGGCGGAAACACCATATATTTT. Complete variable domain (other parts from reference TRBV18 and TRBJ1-3): NAGVMQNPRHLVRRRGQEARLRCSPMKGHSHVYWYRQLPEEGLKFMVYLQKENIIDESGMPKERFSAEFPKEGPSILRIQQVVRGDSAAYFCASSPRIVQGGNTIYFGEGSWLTVV.

This clonotype was seen repeatedly, ten times or more. This sequence joins TRBV12-3 or TRBV12-4 and TRBJ1-1; no clear D gene. There are 14 residues in the CDR3. V lost 2 bases and J 4 bases, leaving 11 bases between the germline ends. The DNA for the CDR3 is TGTGCCAGCAGTTTAAACGGGAGAACCACTGAAGCTTTCTTT. Protein product: CASSLNGRTTEAFF.

This clonotype has ten or more counts. V and J are TRBV3-1 and TRBJ1-1; TRBD1 aligns across 9 bases. The CDR3 consists of 15 residues. Germline V gene sequence: CDR1 LGHDT, CDR2 YNNKEL (reference sequence). The J segment lost 2 bases and the V segment lost 4 bases, leaving 5 bases of the junction unmatched. CDR3 DNA: TGTGCCAGCAGCCGAGGACAGGGGTCAAACACTGAAGCTTTCTTT. It specifies CASSRGQGSNTEAFF. The entire variable domain, with the rest obtained from reference TRBV3-1 and TRBJ1-1, is as follows: DTAVSQTPKYLVTQMGNDKSIKCEQNLGHDTMYWYKQDSKKFLKIMFSYNNKELIINETVPNRFSPKSPDKAHLNLHINSLELGDSAVYFCASSRGQGSNTEAFFGQGTRLTVV.

V gene TRBV12-5 combines with J gene TRBJ1-2, with unresolved D. This CDR3 has 14 amino acids. The germline gives CDR1 LGHNT, CDR2 FRNRAP. Trimming took off 1 base at V and 6 bases at J, with 12 bases between the two ends. The CDR3 reads CASGLAPSQDGYTF. The CDR3 region has the DNA TGTGCTAGTGGTTTGGCTCCTTCTCAGGATGGCTACACCTTC. The complete variable domain, with remaining parts taken from reference TRBV12-5 and TRBJ1-2, reads DARVTQTPRHKVTEMGQEVTMRCQPILGHNTVFWYRQTMMQGLELLAYFRNRAPLDDSGMPKDRFSAEMPDATLATLKIQPSEPRDSAVYFCASGLAPSQDGYTFGSGTRLTVV.

The rearrangement links TRBV7-3 to TRBJ1-1; D gene ambiguous. The CDR3 has 13 residues. Per the germline V gene, CDR1 is SGHTA and CDR2 is FQGTGA. V was trimmed by 2 bases and J by 7 bases, leaving 11 bases between them. The CDR3 here is CASSLDHGSEAFF. The CDR3 region has the DNA TGTGCCAGCAGCTTAGATCACGGGAGTGAAGCTTTCTTT.

This clonotype occurred many times. This rearrangement joins TRBV12-3 or TRBV12-4 to TRBJ2-2, with 10 nucleotides matching TRBD1. The CDR3 consists of 16 residues. V was pared by 5 bases and J by 6 bases, with 9 bases of the junction left unmatched. This CDR3 is CASSHPGQGLSGELFF. The DNA of the CDR3 is TGTGCCAGCAGTCATCCGGGACAGGGGCTGTCCGGGGAGCTGTTTTTT.

This clonotype was recorded a few times. CDR3 region: CASSLGAGTNEQFF. Here the CDR3 DNA reads TGCGCCAGCAGCTTGGGAGCGGGGACCAATGAGCAGTTCTTC. The chain carries TRBV5-1 and TRBJ2-1, with 7 nucleotides matching TRBD2. This CDR3 region has 14 residues. Unmatched junction bases numbered 3, after V lost 0 bases and J lost 6 bases. In germline, CDR1 is SGHRS, CDR2 YFSETQ.

This clonotype was seen a few times. The J gene is TRBJ2-4, the V gene TRBV12-3 or TRBV12-4, with unresolved D. Trimming left V 5 bases short and J 1 base short, with 6 bases between. The CDR3 sequence is 13 residues long. The CDR3 here is CASSPVAKNIQYF. CDR3 DNA: TGTGCCAGCAGTCCAGTTGCCAAAAACATTCAGTACTTC.

This clonotype was counted at least ten times. This sequence joins TRBV5-1 and TRBJ1-1; D call uncertain. The CDR3 spans 16 residues. Germline V gene lookup returns CDR1 SGHRS and CDR2 YFSETQ. V lost 1 base and J lost 0, with 13 bases in between. CDR3 nucleotides: TGCGCCAGCAGCTTGATCTCCGGACGGATGAACACTGAAGCTTTCTTT. It yields the protein CASSLISGRMNTEAFF.

This clonotype was seen repeatedly, ten times or more. The chain uses TRBV3-1 and TRBJ2-5; TRBD1 matches 7 bases. CDR1 and CDR2 (germline): LGHDT, YNNKEL (reference sequence). This CDR3 is 15 amino acids long. V gave up 2 bases and J gave up 7 bases; unmatched junction bases: 10. As DNA, the CDR3 is TGTGCCAGCAGCCAATCGACAGGGACCTTGGGGACCCAGTACTTC. Translating it yields CASSQSTGTLGTQYF.

This clonotype occurred many times. The chain joins TRBV7-6 to TRBJ2-1; possible D gene TRBD2, 7 bases. CDR1 is SGHVS and CDR2 is FNYEAQ in the germline V gene. This CDR3 is 14 amino acids long. V was shortened by 0 bases and J by 9 bases, with 12 bases between the two germline ends. CDR3 DNA: TGTGCCAGCAGCTTAGCGGGGGGGCATGCTGAGCAGTTCTTC. Protein sequence: CASSLAGGHAEQFF.

Many counts were recorded for this clonotype. As DNA, the CDR3 is TGCAGTGCAAATGACAGGTCAGATACGCAGTATTTT. Protein: CSANDRSDTQYF. The chain joins TRBV20-1 to TRBJ2-3; perhaps TRBD1 as D (6 bases). CDR1 is DFQATT, CDR2 SNEGSKA, per germline (reference sequence). CDR3 length equals 12 residues. V lost 6 bases, J lost 4 bases, and 11 bases lay in between.

The rearrangement links TRBV5-4 to TRBJ1-1; D is perhaps TRBD1 (5 bases). V was clipped by 1 base and J by 4 bases, with 11 bases between them. The germline V gene encodes CDR1 SGHNT and CDR2 YYREEE (reference sequence). The CDR3 is 14 amino acids. CDR3 sequence (DNA): TGTGCCAGCAGCTTGTTCGGGGGTAGCACTGAAGCTTTCTTT. It translates to CASSLFGGSTEAFF.

In this sample, this clonotype turned up many times. This chain connects TRBV2 to TRBJ1-2; tentative D call: TRBD1 (6 bases). Between the trimmed V and J ends, which lost 8 bases and 4 bases, there was a span of 14 bases. The germline gives CDR1 SNHLY, CDR2 FYNNEI. The CDR3 is 13 amino acids. This CDR3 is CASSRGGVYGYTF. For the CDR3, the DNA is TGTGCCAGCTCCCGAGGGGGGGTCTATGGCTACACCTTC.